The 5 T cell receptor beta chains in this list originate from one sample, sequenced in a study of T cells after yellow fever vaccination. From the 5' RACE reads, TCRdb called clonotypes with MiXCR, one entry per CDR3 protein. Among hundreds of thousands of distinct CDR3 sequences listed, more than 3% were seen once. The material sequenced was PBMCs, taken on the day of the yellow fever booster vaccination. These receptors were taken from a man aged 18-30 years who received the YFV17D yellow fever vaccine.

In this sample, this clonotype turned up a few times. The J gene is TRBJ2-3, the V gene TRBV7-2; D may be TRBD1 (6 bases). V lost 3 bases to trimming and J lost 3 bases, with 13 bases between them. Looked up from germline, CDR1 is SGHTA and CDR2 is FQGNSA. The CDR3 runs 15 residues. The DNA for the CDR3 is TGTGCCAGCAGCTTCAACAGGGCTGGGACAGATACGCAGTATTTT. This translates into CASSFNRAGTDTQYF. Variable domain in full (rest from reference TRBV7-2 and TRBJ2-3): GAGVSQSPSNKVTEKGKDVELRCDPISGHTALYWYRQSLGQGLEFLIYFQGNSAPDKSGLPSDRFSAERTGGSVSTLTIQRTQQEDSAVYLCASSFNRAGTDTQYFGPGTRLTVL.

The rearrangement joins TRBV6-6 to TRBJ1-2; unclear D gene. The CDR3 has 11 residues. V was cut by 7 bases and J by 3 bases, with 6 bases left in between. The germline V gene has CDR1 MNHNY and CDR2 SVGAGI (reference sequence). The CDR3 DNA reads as TGTGCCAGCACTAGAGACTATGGCTACACCTTC. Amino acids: CASTRDYGYTF.

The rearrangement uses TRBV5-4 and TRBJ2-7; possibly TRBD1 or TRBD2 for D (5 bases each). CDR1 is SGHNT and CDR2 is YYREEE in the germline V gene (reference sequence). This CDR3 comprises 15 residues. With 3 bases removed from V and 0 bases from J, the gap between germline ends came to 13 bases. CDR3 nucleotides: TGTGCCAGCAGCTCTGCCGGGACGGCCTCCTACGAGCAGTACTTC. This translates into CASSSAGTASYEQYF.

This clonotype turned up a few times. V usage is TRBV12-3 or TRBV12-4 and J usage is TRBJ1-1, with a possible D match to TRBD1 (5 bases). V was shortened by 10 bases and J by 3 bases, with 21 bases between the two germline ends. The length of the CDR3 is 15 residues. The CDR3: CAISWGGTRDTEAFF. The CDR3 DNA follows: TGTGCCATCTCCTGGGGGGGTACGAGGGACACTGAAGCTTTCTTT.

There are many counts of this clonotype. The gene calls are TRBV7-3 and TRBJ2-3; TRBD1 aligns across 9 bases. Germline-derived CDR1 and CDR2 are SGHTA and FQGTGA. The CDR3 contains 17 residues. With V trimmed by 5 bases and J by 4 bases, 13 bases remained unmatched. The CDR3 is CASSRGPGTGSADTQYF. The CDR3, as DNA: TGTGCCAGCAGCCGCGGGCCCGGGACAGGGTCCGCAGATACGCAGTATTTT.